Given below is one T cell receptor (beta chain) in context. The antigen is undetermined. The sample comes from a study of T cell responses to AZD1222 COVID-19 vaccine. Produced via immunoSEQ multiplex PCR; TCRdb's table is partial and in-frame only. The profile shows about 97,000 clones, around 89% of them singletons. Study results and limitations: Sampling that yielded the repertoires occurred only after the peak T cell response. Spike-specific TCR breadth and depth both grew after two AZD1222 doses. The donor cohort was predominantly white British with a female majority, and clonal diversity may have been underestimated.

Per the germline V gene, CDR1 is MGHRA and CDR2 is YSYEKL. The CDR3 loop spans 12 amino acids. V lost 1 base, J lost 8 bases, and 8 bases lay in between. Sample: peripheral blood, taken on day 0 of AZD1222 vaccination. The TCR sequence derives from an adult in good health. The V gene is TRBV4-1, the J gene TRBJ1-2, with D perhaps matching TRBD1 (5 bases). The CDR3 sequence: CASSQASGGYTF. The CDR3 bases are TGCGCCAGCAGCCAAGCGTCAGGGGGCTACACCTTC.